Listed below are T cell receptor beta chains from one sample, sequenced in a study of T cells after yellow fever vaccination. MiXCR was run by TCRdb on the 5' RACE reads, yielding one entry per CDR3 protein. Of about 170,000 distinct CDR3 sequences in the sample, 11% are singletons; the top ten hold 35% to 40%. The specimen was CD8+ T cells sorted from PBMCs, collected 15 days after the yellow fever booster vaccination. All receptors derive from a man aged 18 to 35 who received the YFV17D yellow fever vaccine. Each CDR3 is given with its conserved first and last residue. D genes are given only for firm matches. Clone size is given for some rows only: seen once, a few or many times, or a class if the clone is expanded.

clone size: few; J gene: TRBJ2-5; V gene: TRBV4-3; D gene: -; CDR3 DNA: TGCGCCAGCAGCCAAGATTCGGGCGGGGCCCAAGAGACCCAGTACTTC; CDR3 protein: CASSQDSGGAQETQYF
clone size: few; J gene: TRBJ2-5; V gene: TRBV7-8; D gene: -; CDR3 DNA: TGTGCCAGCAGCTCCGCCCTGGCCCAGTACTTC; CDR3 protein: CASSSALAQYF
clone size: -; J gene: TRBJ2-7; V gene: TRBV20-1; D gene: -; CDR3 DNA: TGCAGTGCTTCGGGAAGAGTCGCTTACGAGCAGTACTTC; CDR3 protein: CSASGRVAYEQYF
clone size: few; J gene: TRBJ1-1; V gene: TRBV27; D gene: -; CDR3 DNA: TGTGCCAGCAGTATCTTAGGGGACACAGGCACTGAAGCTTTCTTT; CDR3 protein: CASSILGDTGTEAFF
clone size: few; J gene: TRBJ2-5; V gene: TRBV29-1; D gene: TRBD2; CDR3 DNA: TGCAGCGTTCCTAGCGGGGGGCCGCGGGAGACCCAGTACTTC; CDR3 protein: CSVPSGGPRETQYF
clone size: few; J gene: TRBJ1-3; V gene: TRBV2; D gene: -; CDR3 DNA: TGTGCCAGCCTCTCGGAAAACACCATATATTTT; CDR3 protein: CASLSENTIYF
clone size: few; J gene: TRBJ1-5; V gene: TRBV6-2/TRBV6-3; D gene: -; CDR3 DNA: TGTGCCAGCAGTTACTCAGCTCAGCCCCAGCATTTT; CDR3 protein: CASSYSAQPQHF
clone size: few; J gene: TRBJ1-2; V gene: TRBV12-3/TRBV12-4; D gene: TRBD1; CDR3 DNA: TGTGCCAGCAGTTTAGCGCTCGCAGGGGGGGGCTATGGCTACACCTTC; CDR3 protein: CASSLALAGGGYGYTF
clone size: -; J gene: TRBJ2-5; V gene: TRBV6-2/TRBV6-3; D gene: TRBD2; CDR3 DNA: TGTGCCAGCAGTTACTTTGGACTAGCGGAAGAGACCCAGTACTTC; CDR3 protein: CASSYFGLAEETQYF
clone size: few; J gene: TRBJ2-3; V gene: TRBV7-2; D gene: -; CDR3 DNA: TGTGCCAGCAGCTTCCCAGGGACGGCAGCTCCCACAGATACGCAGTATTTT; CDR3 protein: CASSFPGTAAPTDTQYF
clone size: few; J gene: TRBJ2-7; V gene: TRBV7-2; D gene: -; CDR3 DNA: TGTGCCAGCAGCTTAGTCGGGGGGCTGCCCTACGAGCAGTACTTC; CDR3 protein: CASSLVGGLPYEQYF
clone size: -; J gene: TRBJ1-5; V gene: TRBV15; D gene: -; CDR3 DNA: TGTGCCACCAGCGAGGGGACTTCTCAGCCCCAGCATTTT; CDR3 protein: CATSEGTSQPQHF
clone size: few; J gene: TRBJ2-3; V gene: TRBV7-9; D gene: -; CDR3 DNA: TGTGCCAGCAGCTCCGTACTATTGGACATCGGCTACACAGATACGCAGTATTTT; CDR3 protein: CASSSVLLDIGYTDTQYF
clone size: few; J gene: TRBJ2-7; V gene: TRBV4-1; D gene: -; CDR3 DNA: TGCGCCAGCAGCCAAGTCCCAGGGCAGGACTATTACGAGCAGTACTTC; CDR3 protein: CASSQVPGQDYYEQYF
clone size: few; J gene: TRBJ2-7; V gene: TRBV7-2; D gene: -; CDR3 DNA: TGTGCCAGCAGCTTAGTCGGGGGCCACGAGCAGTACTTC; CDR3 protein: CASSLVGGHEQYF
clone size: -; J gene: TRBJ2-5; V gene: TRBV7-9; D gene: -; CDR3 DNA: TGTGCCAGCAGCCCACGCCCGGACAGCCAAGAGACCCAGTACTTC; CDR3 protein: CASSPRPDSQETQYF
clone size: few; J gene: TRBJ2-1; V gene: TRBV12-3/TRBV12-4; D gene: TRBD1; CDR3 DNA: TGTGCCAGCGGACCCGGGACAGGATTCAATGAGCAGTTCTTC; CDR3 protein: CASGPGTGFNEQFF
clone size: -; J gene: TRBJ2-7; V gene: TRBV12-3/TRBV12-4; D gene: -; CDR3 DNA: TGTGCCAGCAGCCTCAGGTACAGATCCTACGAGCAGTACTTC; CDR3 protein: CASSLRYRSYEQYF
clone size: -; J gene: TRBJ1-2; V gene: TRBV7-9; D gene: -; CDR3 DNA: TGTGCCAGCAGCTCTGGGATCCTCGACTATGGCTACGCCTTC; CDR3 protein: CASSSGILDYGYAF
clone size: few; J gene: TRBJ2-3; V gene: TRBV7-6; D gene: -; CDR3 DNA: TGTGCCAGCCGGGACACCTACACAGATACGCAGTATTTT; CDR3 protein: CASRDTYTDTQYF
clone size: -; J gene: TRBJ2-6; V gene: TRBV27; D gene: -; CDR3 DNA: TGTGCCAGCAGTTTGGGGGCACTTGGGGCCAACGTCCTGACTTTC; CDR3 protein: CASSLGALGANVLTF
clone size: -; J gene: TRBJ2-3; V gene: TRBV9; D gene: TRBD2; CDR3 DNA: TGTGCCAGCAGCGTAGGTGGCGGGGGGACTCGCACAGATACGCAGTATTTT; CDR3 protein: CASSVGGGGTRTDTQYF
clone size: -; J gene: TRBJ2-2; V gene: TRBV6-6; D gene: -; CDR3 DNA: TGTGCCAGCAGTCACGACGGAAACCCCGGGGAGCTGTTTTTT; CDR3 protein: CASSHDGNPGELFF
clone size: -; J gene: TRBJ1-5; V gene: TRBV4-1; D gene: -; CDR3 DNA: TGCGCCAGCAGCCACGTAGGGCCCGGCAATCAGCCCCAGCATTTT; CDR3 protein: CASSHVGPGNQPQHF
clone size: -; J gene: TRBJ1-1; V gene: TRBV29-1; D gene: -; CDR3 DNA: TGCAGCGCTGTAACAGGGAACACTGAAGCTTTCTTT; CDR3 protein: CSAVTGNTEAFF
clone size: -; J gene: TRBJ2-7; V gene: TRBV29-1; D gene: TRBD1; CDR3 DNA: TGCAGCGTGGGGACAGGGAACTCCTACGAGCAGTACTTC; CDR3 protein: CSVGTGNSYEQYF
clone size: -; J gene: TRBJ1-2; V gene: TRBV5-4; D gene: -; CDR3 DNA: TGTGCCAGCAGCTTGGACAGGACCTATGGCTACACCTTC; CDR3 protein: CASSLDRTYGYTF
clone size: many; J gene: TRBJ2-1; V gene: TRBV7-6; D gene: -; CDR3 DNA: TGTGCCAGCAGCCCTGGATGGGAGCAGTTCTTC; CDR3 protein: CASSPGWEQFF